This T cell receptor (beta chain) was identified during a study of cytomegalovirus exposure and HLA in healthy donors. Overall study: A later analysis reported the same platform for the approximately 110 validation repertoires and the 500 to 750 first-cohort repertoires.

Sequencing used immunoSEQ multiplex PCR; TCRdb keeps in-frame clones, though not all of them. The data contain fewer than 200,000 clones, about 89% of them seen just once; the ten biggest clones take up 3%. CDR1 is SGHRS, CDR2 YFSETQ, per germline. V shed 1 base and J shed 5 bases, with 13 bases lying between them. The CDR3 totals 14 residues. Details on this clone: Its matching antigen is unknown.

Study outcomes and limitations: The listing of about 150 TCR beta chains classed them as cytomegalovirus-associated.

Source material: PBMCs. This TCR was sampled from a woman under 30 in good health and CMV-seropositive. The J gene is TRBJ2-7, the V gene TRBV5-1; D gene ambiguous. In DNA form, the CDR3 reads TGCGCCAGCAGCTTGATCGGGTCGAACGACGAGCAGTACTTC. Translating gives CASSLIGSNDEQYF.